The 5 T cell receptor beta chains in this list originate from one sample, sequenced in a study of T cells in women clearing cervical HPV infection. Clones were read by immunoSEQ multiplex PCR, and TCRdb kept only the in-frame ones, dropping some. The sample totals about 35,000 clones; its top ten clones hold less than 9%. The sample comprised blood buffy coat. All receptors come from a woman between 18 and 70 years old with a cervical HPV16 infection that either progressed to CIN3+ or cleared (not recorded which).

Points on this clone: The read ends 3 residues early relative to the CDR3; the germline J gene fills the gap. The V and J genes are TRBV11-2 and TRBJ2-1; 7 nucleotides line up with TRBD1. This CDR3 spans 14 amino acids. Germline values: CDR1 SGHAT, CDR2 FQNNGV. The V and J ends lost 0 bases and 7 bases, in that order; junction bases with no gene match: 3. Partial CDR3 DNA: TGTGCCAGCAGCTTAGACAGGGGGATGAATGAG. Protein product: CASSLDRGMNE. The entire CDR3 sequence reads CASSLDRGMNEQFF.

Concerning this clone: The CDR3 end falls 3 residues outside the read, so it is completed with the germline J gene. The V gene is TRBV4-2, the J gene TRBJ2-7; D might be TRBD1 (5 bases). CDR1 is LGHNA and CDR2 is YNFKEQ in the germline V gene. This CDR3 contains 15 residues. Trimming pared 1 base from V and 0 bases from J, leaving 10 bases between. CDR3: CASSQVKGISYEQYF. Incomplete CDR3 DNA: TGTGCCAGCAGCCAAGTTAAGGGGATCTCCTACGAG.

The sequenced CDR3 bases are TGTGCCAGCAGCCAAGGGGACAGGGGGCGCGCTTATAGCAATCAGCCC. Residues: CASSQGDRGRAYSNQP. The CDR3 reads in full as CASSQGDRGRAYSNQPQHF. The rearrangement uses TRBV14 and TRBJ1-5; 12 nucleotides match TRBD1. The observed sequence ends 3 residues before the CDR3 terminus, with the missing tail filled in from the germline J gene. This CDR3 comprises 19 residues. The J segment lost 0 bases and the V segment lost 1 base, leaving 7 bases of the junction unmatched. Germline V gene lookup returns CDR1 SGHDN and CDR2 FVKESK.

Remarks on this clone: The read gets to within 3 residues of the CDR3 end, and the germline J gene fills in the rest. The chain carries TRBV7-6 and TRBJ2-1; perhaps TRBD2 as D (7 bases). The germline gives CDR1 SGHVS, CDR2 FNYEAQ. The V gene lost 4 bases and the J gene lost 4 bases, with 17 bases spanning the gap. The CDR3 sequence is 16 residues long. CDR3 in amino acids: CASSYRLGGAYNEQFF. The DNA read from the CDR3 is TGTGCCAGCAGCTACCGGCTGGGGGGGGCGTACAATGAG. Full variable domain (remainder filled in from reference TRBV7-6 and TRBJ2-1): GAGVSQSPRYKVTKRGQDVALRCDPISGHVSLYWYRQALGQGPEFLTYFNYEAQQDKSGLPNDRFSAERPEGSISTLTIQRTEQRDSAMYRCASSYRLGGAYNEQFFGPGTRLTVL.

In regard to this clone: Read sequence stops 3 residues before the CDR3 end, and the germline J gene provides the missing end. The chain combines TRBV5-1 with TRBJ2-2; the D gene is possibly TRBD2 (5 bases). CDR3 length: 14 residues. The V end was cut by 4 bases, the J end by 1 base, with 8 bases between. Germline loops: CDR1 SGHRS, CDR2 YFSETQ. CDR3 sequence reads: CASSAEGNTGELFF. The sequenced part of the CDR3 DNA is TGCGCCAGCAGCGCAGAGGGGAACACCGGGGAG. Filled out from reference TRBV5-1 and TRBJ2-2, the complete variable domain reads KAGVTQTPRYLIKTRGQQVTLSCSPISGHRSVSWYQQTPGQGLQFLFEYFSETQRNKGNFPGRFSGRQFSNSRSEMNVSTLELGDSALYLCASSAEGNTGELFFGEGSRLTVL.